Included here is one T cell receptor (beta chain) sequence, with context. The data stem from a study of graft-versus-host responses after intestinal transplantation. Germline CDR1 is LGHNA and CDR2 is YNFKEQ. V was pared by 1 base and J by 2 bases, with 4 bases of the junction left unmatched. The CDR3 totals 16 residues. Method: immunoSEQ multiplex PCR; TCRdb's copy keeps in-frame clones and lacks some. The table lists about 47,000 clones, 90% to 95% of them singletons. The V gene is TRBV4-2, the J gene TRBJ2-7, with 11 bases that match TRBD1. This TCR came from a human patient who received an intestinal transplant, so some T cells may come from the graft donor. This specimen was PBMCs, taken 750 to 850 days after a first intestinal transplant, on the day of a second. CDR3 sequence reads: CASSQAPGQGAYEQYF. The CDR3, as DNA: TGTGCCAGCAGCCAAGCCCCGGGACAGGGGGCCTACGAGCAGTACTTC.